Below, one T cell receptor (beta chain) is given with its context. This specimen belongs to a study of blood T cell repertoires in COVID-19. With 6 bases removed from V and 0 bases from J, the gap between germline ends came to 7 bases. Germline CDR1 and CDR2: MGHRA and YSYEKL. This CDR3 contains 13 residues. Profiled with immunoSEQ multiplex PCR; TCRdb holds only in-frame clones, not every one. The sample shows some 200,000 clones, roughly 85% of them seen only once. The sample taken for sequencing was peripheral blood. J is TRBJ2-3 and V is TRBV4-1; no clear D gene. The sequence derives from a woman between 65 and 79 years old with acute or convalescent COVID-19. CDR3 bases: TGCGCCAGCAGTTCTACTAGCACAGATACGCAGTATTTT. Protein: CASSSTSTDTQYF.